A single T cell receptor (beta chain) is shown here with its context. The antigen remains unidentified. The sample contains more than one DNA sequence encoding this CDR3. The source of the sample is a study of cytomegalovirus exposure and HLA in healthy donors. The PCR contained 60 Vbeta and 13 Jbeta primers. Profiled with immunoSEQ multiplex PCR; TCRdb holds only in-frame clones, not every one. The sample contains 170,000 or so clones, about 78% of which appear only once. Whole-study findings and limits: As a later analysis showed, a missense DCLRE1C variant was linked to trimming of TCR beta V- and J-genes. Some highly shared sequence variants likely arose as a pipeline artifact. Upon later analysis, TCR association rates were observed to vary by HLA locus, being highest for DRB1 and lowest for HLA-C.

Trimming removed 4 bases from V and 6 bases from J, with 17 bases in between. From germline, CDR1 is SGHRS and CDR2 YFSETQ. This CDR3 has 14 residues. The material sequenced was PBMCs. This sequence was found in a woman between 50 and 59 years old in good health and CMV-seropositive. J is TRBJ2-7 and V is TRBV5-1; weak D call: TRBD1 (5 bases). As DNA, the CDR3 is TGCGCCAGCAGCGCCGGACAAGGATCGGGCGAGCAGTACTTC. As protein: CASSAGQGSGEQYF.